These 3 T cell receptor beta chains came from one sample sequenced in a study of OX40 agonist ivuxolimab in advanced cancers. Repertoires were generated with immunoSEQ multiplex PCR, while TCRdb's copy carries only in-frame clones and drops some. The repertoire consists of some 64,000 clones, with roughly 90% occurring once and the leading ten covering 0.62%. Sequencing was performed on CD4+ or CD8+ T cells sorted from blood, taken in a trial of the OX40 agonist ivuxolimab. Receptors originate from an adult with an advanced solid tumor such as melanoma, head and neck, liver or kidney cancer.

V usage is TRBV10-3 and J usage is TRBJ2-1; D gene uncertain. Germline CDR1 reads ENHRY; CDR2 reads SYGVKD. The CDR3 covers 15 residues. Trimming shortened V by 4 bases and J by 0 bases, and 10 bases separated the two germline ends. The CDR3 region has the DNA TGTGCCATCAGTGCGGGCCAAAGCTCCTACAATGAGCAGTTCTTC. Amino acids: CAISAGQSSYNEQFF.

This chain links TRBV6-5 with TRBJ2-7; D gene uncertain. The CDR3 spans 13 residues. Between the trimmed V and J ends, which lost 5 bases and 4 bases, there was a span of 12 bases. CDR1 MNHEY and CDR2 SVGAGI come from the germline V gene. This CDR3 reads CASSEALRYEQYF. The CDR3 region has the DNA TGTGCCAGCAGTGAAGCGCTTAGGTACGAGCAGTACTTC.

The chain links TRBV29-1 to TRBJ2-5; tentative D call: TRBD2 (6 bases). Trimming left V 6 bases short and J 1 base short, with 15 bases between. Germline CDR1 is SQVTM and CDR2 is ANQGSEA. The CDR3 has 14 residues. The CDR3 protein is CSVATGTGQETQYF. In DNA form, the CDR3 reads TGCAGCGTGGCCACCGGGACTGGCCAAGAGACCCAGTACTTC.